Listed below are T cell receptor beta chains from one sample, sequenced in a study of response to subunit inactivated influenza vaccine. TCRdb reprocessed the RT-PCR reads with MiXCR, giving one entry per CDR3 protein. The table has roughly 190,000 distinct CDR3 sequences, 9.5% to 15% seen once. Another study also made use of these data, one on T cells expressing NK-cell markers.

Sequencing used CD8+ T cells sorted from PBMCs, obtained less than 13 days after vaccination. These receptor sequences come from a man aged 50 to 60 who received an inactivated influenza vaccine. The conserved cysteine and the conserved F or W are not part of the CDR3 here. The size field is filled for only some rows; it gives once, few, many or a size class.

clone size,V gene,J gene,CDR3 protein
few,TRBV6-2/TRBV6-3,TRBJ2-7,ASSYRDGSYEQY
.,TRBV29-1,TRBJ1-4,SVEEGRKDEKLF
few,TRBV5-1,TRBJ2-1,ASSNLASGLSSYNEQF
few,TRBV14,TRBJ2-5,ASSQGPGLAAETQY
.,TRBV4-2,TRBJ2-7,ASSQDRGRSAYEQY
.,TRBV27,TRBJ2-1,ASSLSSGGRNEQF
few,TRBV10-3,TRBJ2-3,AISESLVLATDTQY
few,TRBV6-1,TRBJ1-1,ASSLRAGTSNTEAF
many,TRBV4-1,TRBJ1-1,ASRRTGFAEAF
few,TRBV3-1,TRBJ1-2,ASSQDRTRGTNYGYT
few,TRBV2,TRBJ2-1,ASSEWGGPSYNEQF
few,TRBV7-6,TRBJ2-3,ASSSLQGADTQY
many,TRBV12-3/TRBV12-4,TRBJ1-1,ASSVTVSEAF
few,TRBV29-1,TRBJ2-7,SVDGVLGSYEQY
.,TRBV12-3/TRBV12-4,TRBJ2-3,ASSIFRVGDTQY
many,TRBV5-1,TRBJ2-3,ASSLARTGATTDTQY
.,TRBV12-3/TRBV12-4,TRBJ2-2,ASSNPGRSNTGELF